A single sample is the source of the 8 T cell receptor beta chains below, sequenced in a study of T cells in Graves' hyperthyroidism and ophthalmopathy. Amplification yielded TCR beta CDR3 regions, with RNA transcripts as the source. The HTBI primer set was used in a first-round RT-PCR of the TCR CDR3. TCRdb re-called the multiplex PCR reads with MiXCR, one entry per CDR3 protein. This sample yields under 400,000 distinct CDR3 sequences, of which 11% to 15% are seen a single time; 9.5% to 12% belongs to the top ten. The sequencing input was blood. The receptors were gathered from a woman in her sixties with Graves' hyperthyroidism.

DNA of the CDR3: TGCGCCAGCAGTGAGACCGGGGCGGAGACCCAGTACTTC. Protein sequence: CASSETGAETQYF. The chain recombines TRBV10-1 with TRBJ2-5, with D perhaps being TRBD1 or TRBD2 (5 bases each). This CDR3 comprises 13 residues. Germline loops: CDR1 WNHNN, CDR2 SYGVQD (reference sequence). With 2 bases removed from V and 5 bases from J, the gap between germline ends came to 9 bases.

V and J are TRBV27 and TRBJ2-1; 7 bases agree with TRBD2. The CDR3 consists of 16 residues. The V segment lost 7 bases and the J segment 6 bases; nucleotides outside the gene matches: 15. Per germline, CDR1 MNHEY and CDR2 SMNVEV (reference sequence). CDR3: CASNHLIGPGGNEQFF. The CDR3, as DNA: TGTGCCAGCAACCACCTAATCGGGCCGGGGGGCAATGAGCAGTTCTTC.

This clonotype was seen ten or more times. J is TRBJ1-1 and V is TRBV5-1; D is unclear. V lost 0 bases to trimming and J lost 6 bases, with 12 bases between them. CDR1 and CDR2 (germline): SGHRS, YFSETQ. CDR3 length: 14 residues. The CDR3 spells CASSLAVTSAEAFF. The CDR3 DNA reads TGCGCCAGCAGCTTGGCCGTCACATCCGCTGAAGCTTTCTTT.

This clonotype was observed many times. The V and J genes are TRBV3-1 and TRBJ2-2, with 11 bases lining up with TRBD2. V gave up 4 bases and J gave up 4 bases; unmatched junction bases: 8. Germline CDR1 LGHDT, CDR2 YNNKEL (reference sequence). There are 17 residues in the CDR3. The CDR3 is CASSPNSGREGTGELFF. CDR3 DNA sequence: TGTGCCAGCAGCCCGAATAGCGGGAGGGAGGGCACCGGGGAGCTGTTTTTT.

This clonotype has at least ten counts. The chain has TRBV28 and TRBJ2-6, with D unclear. Trimming took 0 bases from V and 0 from J, leaving 9 bases between them. The CDR3 contains 17 residues. Germline V gene lookup returns CDR1 MDHEN and CDR2 SYDVKM. CDR3 sequence: CASSLWITVSGANVLTF. The CDR3 nucleotides read TGTGCCAGCAGTTTATGGATTACTGTCTCTGGGGCCAACGTCCTGACTTTC.

This clonotype was counted at least ten times. The gene calls are TRBV24-1 and TRBJ2-2, with D maybe TRBD1 (6 bases). V gave up 7 bases and J gave up 4 bases, with 9 bases separating them. Germline CDR1 reads KGHDR; CDR2 reads SFDVKD. CDR3 size: 13 residues. CDR3 nucleotide sequence: TGTGCCACCAGCGCAGGGGTCACCGGGGAGCTGTTTTTT. Protein product: CATSAGVTGELFF.

This chain links TRBV5-4 with TRBJ2-7; 8 nucleotides agree with TRBD2. Germline trimming cut 7 bases from V and 4 bases from J; bases unmatched to any gene: 10. CDR3 length: 14 amino acids. Germline V gene sequence: CDR1 SGHNT, CDR2 YYREEE (reference sequence). The CDR3, as DNA: TGTGCCAGCTTTTCCCTGGGACTAGAATACGAGCAGTACTTC. Encoded protein: CASFSLGLEYEQYF.

This clonotype was recorded many times. The genes are TRBV3-1 and TRBJ2-3, with 8 bases identical to TRBD2. Germline trimming cut 1 base from V and 5 bases from J; bases unmatched to any gene: 8. Germline assignment: CDR1 LGHDT and CDR2 YNNKEL (reference sequence). The length of the CDR3 is 16 residues. CDR3 residues: CASSQAEAGVVDTQYF. The CDR3 DNA follows: TGTGCCAGCAGCCAAGCTGAAGCGGGAGTTGTAGATACGCAGTATTTT.